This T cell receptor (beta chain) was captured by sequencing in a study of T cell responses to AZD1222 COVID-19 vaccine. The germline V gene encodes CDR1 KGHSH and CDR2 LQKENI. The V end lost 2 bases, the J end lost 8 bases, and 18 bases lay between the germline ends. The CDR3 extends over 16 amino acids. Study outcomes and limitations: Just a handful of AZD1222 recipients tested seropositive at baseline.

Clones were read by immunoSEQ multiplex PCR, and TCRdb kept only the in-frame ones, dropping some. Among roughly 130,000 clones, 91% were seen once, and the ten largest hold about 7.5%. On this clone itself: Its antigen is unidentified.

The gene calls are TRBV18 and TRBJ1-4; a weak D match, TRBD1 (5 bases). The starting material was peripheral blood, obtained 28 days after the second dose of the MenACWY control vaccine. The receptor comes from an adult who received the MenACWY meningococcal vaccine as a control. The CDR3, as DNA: TGTGCCAGCTCACCATCTGAAGCCGATTCAGGGGAAAAACTGTTTTTT. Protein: CASSPSEADSGEKLFF.